Shown below are 28 T cell receptor beta chains from a single sample sequenced in a study of blood T cells in healthy people across ages. Primed by a sample-barcoded 5' primer and a J-beta primer mix, a second PCR proceeded for 7 to 11 cycles. TCRdb redid the calling of the 5' RACE reads with MiXCR, one entry per CDR3 protein. The repertoire holds approximately 900,000 distinct CDR3 sequences, 29% seen once, with more than 8.5% in the top ten. Separately, the same data were catalogued under a study of T cells of mothers and their children.

The sample comprised blood. The receptors come from a woman in her 40s in good health.

This chain uses TRBV7-6 with TRBJ1-4; D gene unclear. The CDR3 contains 16 residues. V was shortened by 1 base and J by 3 bases, with 12 bases between the two germline ends. CDR1 and CDR2 from the germline V gene are SGHVS and FNYEAQ. This chain's CDR3 is CASSLVDWLSNEKLFF. DNA of the CDR3: TGTGCCAGCAGCTTAGTCGATTGGTTATCTAATGAAAAACTGTTTTTT.

The J gene is TRBJ1-6, the V gene TRBV28; no firm D call. The ends were cut back, 4 bases at V and 10 bases at J, with 14 bases in the middle. Germline lookup yields CDR1 MDHEN and CDR2 SYDVKM. There are 14 residues in the CDR3. CDR3 protein: CASSSEGRRSPLHF. The CDR3, as DNA: TGTGCCAGCAGTTCGGAGGGTAGACGGTCACCCCTCCACTTT. Together with reference TRBV28 and TRBJ1-6, the CDR3 gives the full variable domain: DVKVTQSSRYLVKRTGEKVFLECVQDMDHENMFWYRQDPGLGLRLIYFSYDVKMKEKGDIPEGYSVSREKKERFSLILESASTNQTSMYLCASSSEGRRSPLHFGNGTRLTVT.

The rearrangement links TRBV10-3 to TRBJ2-7; possibly TRBD1 for D (7 bases). Germline CDR1 ENHRY, CDR2 SYGVKD. V was shortened by 3 bases and J by 6 bases, with 12 bases between the two germline ends. This CDR3 region has 13 residues. The CDR3 nucleotides are TGTGCCATCAGTGATCTCCAGGGGGGCGAGCAGTACTTC. Encoded protein: CAISDLQGGEQYF.

This clonotype was seen more than once but under ten times. This chain links TRBV3-1 with TRBJ2-7, with D tentatively TRBD1 or TRBD2 (5 bases each). Germline V lookup: CDR1 LGHDT, CDR2 YNNKEL (reference sequence). This CDR3 spans 17 amino acids. The V end lost 0 bases, the J end lost 0 bases, and 15 bases lay between the germline ends. CDR3 loop: CASSQDLVGPSSYEQYF. The CDR3 nucleotides are TGTGCCAGCAGCCAAGATCTCGTGGGACCGAGCTCCTACGAGCAGTACTTC.

This clonotype showed up many times. The chain recombines TRBV15 with TRBJ2-7; D tentatively reads TRBD1 or TRBD2 (5 bases each). The germline V gene encodes CDR1 LNHNV and CDR2 YYDKDF (reference sequence). The CDR3 spans 14 residues. V was clipped by 6 bases and J by 7 bases, with 19 bases between them. CDR3: CATSPTGTRGEQYF. Written as DNA, the CDR3 is TGTGCCACCAGTCCTACGGGGACCAGAGGGGAGCAGTACTTC.

This clonotype came up many times. The CDR3, as DNA: TGTGCCAGCAGCGTTGCTTCGGGTTCCTACGAGCAGTACTTC. This encodes CASSVASGSYEQYF. The rearrangement uses TRBV9 and TRBJ2-7; no firm D call. CDR3 length: 14 residues. Trimming shortened V by 2 bases and J by 1 base, and 10 bases separated the two germline ends. CDR1 is SGDLS and CDR2 is YYNGEE in the germline V gene.

Many counts were recorded for this clonotype. The gene calls are TRBV12-3 or TRBV12-4 and TRBJ2-3, with D unresolved. V lost 3 bases and J lost 4, with 5 bases in between. The CDR3 is 12 residues long. The CDR3 protein is CASSFSADTQYF. The CDR3 DNA follows: TGTGCCAGCAGTTTTTCCGCAGATACGCAGTATTTT.

This clonotype was picked up many times. The chain recombines TRBV18 with TRBJ1-2; D is undetermined. Germline V gene data show CDR1 as KGHSH and CDR2 as LQKENI. CDR3 length: 13 residues. V lost 3 bases and J 0 bases, leaving 5 bases between the germline ends. The CDR3 loop reads CASSPSANYGYTF. The CDR3 DNA follows: TGTGCCAGCTCACCGAGTGCTAACTATGGCTACACCTTC.

This clonotype was seen only a few times. The rearrangement links TRBV6-1 to TRBJ2-1, with 14 bases fitting TRBD2. The trim removed 6 bases at V and 3 bases at J, leaving 4 bases unmatched. Germline V CDR1 and CDR2: MNHNS, SASEGT. This CDR3 comprises 16 residues. The CDR3 spells CASSFGLAGGYNEQFF. CDR3 coding DNA: TGTGCCAGCAGCTTCGGACTAGCGGGGGGCTACAATGAGCAGTTCTTC.

The chain joins TRBV5-6 to TRBJ2-3; possible D gene TRBD2, 7 bases. The CDR3 consists of 16 residues. The germline CDR1 and CDR2 sequences are SGHDT and YYEEEE. V lost 5 bases and J lost 4, with 20 bases in between. In DNA, the CDR3 is TGTGCCAGCAGTGGGTTGGTGGGGGGGCTTCCAGATACGCAGTATTTT. Translated: CASSGLVGGLPDTQYF.

The rearrangement uses TRBV28 and TRBJ1-2; TRBD1 is a possible D gene (5 bases). The length of the CDR3 is 17 residues. V dropped 6 bases and J dropped 2 bases, with 22 bases sitting between them. Germline lookup yields CDR1 MDHEN and CDR2 SYDVKM. CDR3 protein: CASSHRGVLTQNYGYTF. The CDR3 nucleotides read TGTGCCAGCAGCCACCGGGGGGTCCTAACCCAAAACTATGGCTACACCTTC.

This clonotype was counted between two and nine times. The chain carries TRBV20-1 and TRBJ2-3; D is perhaps TRBD2 (7 bases). CDR1 is DFQATT and CDR2 is SNEGSKA in the germline V gene (reference sequence). The CDR3 has 16 amino acids. Between the trimmed V and J ends, which lost 0 bases and 5 bases, there was a span of 18 bases. This CDR3 reads CSARDPRGAQGDTQYF. In DNA, the CDR3 is TGCAGTGCTAGAGATCCACGGGGGGCCCAGGGAGATACGCAGTATTTT.

This clonotype was counted only a few times. The V and J genes are TRBV4-3 and TRBJ1-4; D is possibly TRBD1 (5 bases). CDR1 and CDR2 (germline): LGHNA, YSLEER. CDR3 size: 15 residues. V gave up 0 bases and J gave up 5 bases, with 10 bases separating them. CDR3 in DNA: TGCGCCAGCAGCCAAGAAGGCGGGGGGAATGAAAAACTGTTTTTT. Its protein is CASSQEGGGNEKLFF.

A few counts support this clonotype. This sequence joins TRBV11-2 and TRBJ1-6; the D gene is possibly TRBD1 (5 bases). The length of the CDR3 is 10 residues. V shed 8 bases and J shed 14 bases, with 10 bases lying between them. Germline-derived CDR1 and CDR2 are SGHAT and FQNNGV. The CDR3 sequence is CASGGGALHF. The CDR3 DNA reads TGTGCCAGCGGGGGGGGAGCCCTCCACTTT. Drawing the rest from reference TRBV11-2 and TRBJ1-6, the complete variable domain is EAGVAQSPRYKIIEKRQSVAFWCNPISGHATLYWYQQILGQGPKLLIQFQNNGVVDDSQLPKDRFSAERLKGVDSTLKIQPAKLEDSAVYLCASGGGALHFGNGTRLTVT.

This clonotype was picked up many times. The chain has TRBV24-1 and TRBJ2-5; D gene unclear. V lost 1 base, J lost 5 bases, and 7 bases lay in between. This CDR3 comprises 13 residues. Germline V gene sequence: CDR1 KGHDR, CDR2 SFDVKD. The CDR3 nucleotides are TGTGCCACCAGTGATTTCTCTCAGGAGACCCAGTACTTC. This encodes CATSDFSQETQYF.

The CDR3 coding sequence is TGTGCCAGCAGCCGCCCCACAGGGGCTGGGTATGGCTACACCTTC. Protein product: CASSRPTGAGYGYTF. The J gene is TRBJ1-2, the V gene TRBV28; 7 bases line up with TRBD1. The germline CDR1 and CDR2 sequences are MDHEN and SYDVKM. Trimming at V came to 6 bases and at J to 5 bases, leaving 12 bases not matched to a gene. The CDR3 loop spans 15 amino acids.

V gene TRBV27 combines with J gene TRBJ1-2; D gene unclear. CDR3 length: 14 amino acids. Trimming pared 5 bases from V and 4 bases from J, leaving 14 bases between. CDR1 is MNHEY, CDR2 SMNVEV, per germline (reference sequence). The CDR3 nucleotides read TGTGCCAGCAGTCGCGGGCCGCCTAGCTATGGCTACACCTTC. Its protein is CASSRGPPSYGYTF.

The CDR3: CASSLPRRSSYEQYF. CDR3 sequence (DNA): TGTGCCAGCAGCCTCCCCCGGCGGAGCTCCTACGAGCAGTACTTC. This rearrangement joins TRBV7-3 to TRBJ2-7; unclear D gene. This CDR3 comprises 15 residues. CDR1 and CDR2 (germline): SGHTA, FQGTGA. V dropped 5 bases and J dropped 0 bases, with 14 bases sitting between them.

DNA of the CDR3: TGTGCCAGCAGTTCCCTCACTAAAGCGGGGGCCACGTACAATGAGCAGTTCTTC. It encodes CASSSLTKAGATYNEQFF. The V call is TRBV28, the J call TRBJ2-1; 8 nucleotides match TRBD2. Germline CDR1 is MDHEN and CDR2 is SYDVKM. This CDR3 contains 18 residues. With V trimmed by 4 bases and J by 4 bases, 15 bases remained unmatched. Full variable domain (missing parts from reference TRBV28 and TRBJ2-1): DVKVTQSSRYLVKRTGEKVFLECVQDMDHENMFWYRQDPGLGLRLIYFSYDVKMKEKGDIPEGYSVSREKKERFSLILESASTNQTSMYLCASSSLTKAGATYNEQFFGPGTRLTVL.

V usage is TRBV5-1 and J usage is TRBJ2-3, with 12 bases identical to TRBD2. Trimming took 0 bases from V and 0 from J; bases not matched to a gene: 5. This CDR3 region has 18 residues. Germline V lookup: CDR1 SGHRS, CDR2 YFSETQ. CDR3 coding DNA: TGCGCCAGCAGCTTGGTTGGCCTAGCGGGGGGGAGCACAGATACGCAGTATTTT. Translation: CASSLVGLAGGSTDTQYF.

This clonotype was seen more than once but under ten times. The gene calls are TRBV20-1 and TRBJ2-6; unclear D gene. The CDR3 consists of 15 residues. Germline V gene lookup returns CDR1 DFQATT and CDR2 SNEGSKA (reference sequence). With 2 bases removed from V and 0 bases from J, the gap between germline ends came to 8 bases. The CDR3 DNA sequence: TGCAGTGCTAGAAAGGTGGGCTCTGGGGCCAACGTCCTGACTTTC. It is translated as CSARKVGSGANVLTF.

The sample holds a few counts of this clonotype. The genes are TRBV6-1 and TRBJ1-5; D is unclear. There are 13 residues in the CDR3. The germline gives CDR1 MNHNS, CDR2 SASEGT. Trimming shortened V by 2 bases and J by 6 bases, and 8 bases separated the two germline ends. Here the CDR3 reads CASSETRVQPQHF. The CDR3 nucleotides are TGTGCCAGCAGTGAAACAAGGGTTCAGCCCCAGCATTTT.

This clonotype has only a few counts. This chain connects TRBV7-2 to TRBJ2-3; TRBD2 agrees at 8 bases. From germline, CDR1 is SGHTA and CDR2 FQGNSA. The length of the CDR3 is 16 residues. V lost 1 base to trimming and J lost 6 bases; unmatched junction nucleotides: 9. The CDR3 reads CASSLELAVSLDTQYF. The DNA for the CDR3 is TGTGCCAGCAGCTTAGAACTAGCGGTGTCTCTGGATACGCAGTATTTT.

Worth noting for this clonotype: A read error is possible here, since a much larger clone lies one base away. The CDR3 is CATSRGTGIPYGHTF. The CDR3, as DNA: TGTGCCACCAGCAGAGGGACAGGCATTCCTTATGGCCACACCTTC. The gene calls are TRBV15 and TRBJ1-2; the match to TRBD1 covers 7 bases. CDR1 LNHNV and CDR2 YYDKDF come from the germline V gene (reference sequence). The CDR3 spans 15 residues.

The DNA of the CDR3 is TGTGCCAGCAGCCAAGATCATTGGCTAGCGGTGGAGTACTTC. Protein: CASSQDHWLAVEYF. The V gene is TRBV14, the J gene TRBJ2-7; 7 nucleotides match TRBD2. V lost 0 bases to trimming and J lost 11 bases; unmatched junction nucleotides: 10. Germline values: CDR1 SGHDN, CDR2 FVKESK. CDR3 size: 14 residues.

This clonotype turned up a few times. The V gene is TRBV20-1, the J gene TRBJ1-1; D uncertain. CDR3 length: 15 residues. The germline V gene encodes CDR1 DFQATT and CDR2 SNEGSKA (reference sequence). V gave up 5 bases and J gave up 1 base, with 17 bases separating them. Here the CDR3 DNA reads TGCAGTGCTCCCCGGCGTCTGTTTCGGAACACTGAAGCTTTCTTT. It codes for CSAPRRLFRNTEAFF.

This chain links TRBV28 with TRBJ1-5; D may be TRBD1 (5 bases). Germline lookup yields CDR1 MDHEN and CDR2 SYDVKM. V was shortened by 6 bases and J by 0 bases, with 12 bases between the two germline ends. This CDR3 comprises 15 residues. This CDR3 reads CASRLDTYSNQPQHF. DNA for the CDR3: TGTGCCAGCAGGCTGGACACTTATAGCAATCAGCCCCAGCATTTT. Supplemented by reference TRBV28 and TRBJ1-5, the full variable domain reads DVKVTQSSRYLVKRTGEKVFLECVQDMDHENMFWYRQDPGLGLRLIYFSYDVKMKEKGDIPEGYSVSREKKERFSLILESASTNQTSMYLCASRLDTYSNQPQHFGDGTRLSIL.

The rearrangement links TRBV29-1 to TRBJ2-1; 8 nucleotides align to TRBD1. The end of the DNA fits TRBJ2-7 better, so the J call may be wrong. CDR1 and CDR2 from the germline V gene are SQVTM and ANQGSEA. The CDR3 loop spans 15 amino acids. The CDR3 loop reads CSVETGDRSYNEQYF. In DNA form, the CDR3 reads TGCAGCGTGGAAACAGGGGACAGGTCCTACAATGAGCAGTACTTC.